Shown below are 10 T cell receptor beta chains from a single sample sequenced in a study of T-cell reconstitution after alpha-beta-depleted transplantation in children. The TCRbeta library was prepared with unique molecular identifiers. TCRdb re-analysed the PCR reads in MiXCR, keeping a single row per CDR3 protein. The sample contains more than 450,000 distinct CDR3 sequences, approximately 16% of which appear only once. The specimen comprised PBMCs from the stem cell graft donor, sampled from the stem cell graft. The receptor set was obtained from a human donor who donated a stem cell graft to a child with acute lymphoblastic leukemia.

This clonotype was counted a single time. The V call is TRBV2, the J call TRBJ2-7; no definite D call. There are 15 residues in the CDR3. Germline V CDR1 and CDR2: SNHLY, FYNNEI. The V and J ends lost 6 bases and 3 bases respectively, with 18 bases between them. In nucleotides, the CDR3 is TGTGCCAGCAGCCCTGGGCCCGCGCGAGTCTACGAGCAGTACTTC. Its translation is CASSPGPARVYEQYF.

This clonotype was seen a handful of times. The gene calls are TRBV9 and TRBJ2-4, with 8 bases fitting TRBD1. The trim removed 0 bases at V and 1 base at J, leaving 3 bases unmatched. The CDR3 loop spans 16 amino acids. CDR1 and CDR2 (germline): SGDLS, YYNGEE. The CDR3: CASSVATGGAKNIQYF. The CDR3 nucleotides read TGTGCCAGCAGCGTAGCTACAGGGGGGGCCAAAAACATTCAGTACTTC.

The CDR3 spells CASSQIQGRDYGYTF. CDR3 nucleotide sequence: TGTGCCAGCAGCCAAATACAGGGGAGGGACTATGGCTACACCTTC. The gene calls are TRBV3-1 and TRBJ1-2; 7 nucleotides match TRBD1. The germline CDR1 and CDR2 sequences are LGHDT and YNNKEL (reference sequence). The CDR3 consists of 15 residues. Trimming removed 2 bases from V and 3 bases from J; junction bases left unmatched: 6.

The rearrangement links TRBV7-6 to TRBJ2-3; D is perhaps TRBD1 (6 bases). The CDR3 sequence is 14 residues long. In germline, CDR1 is SGHVS, CDR2 FNYEAQ. Trimming removed 4 bases from V and 1 base from J, with 9 bases in between. The CDR3 reads CASSSKGGTDTQYF. DNA for the CDR3: TGTGCCAGCAGCTCCAAGGGGGGCACAGATACGCAGTATTTT.

The chain combines TRBV11-2 with TRBJ2-1; 8 bases are a match to TRBD2. The trim removed 8 bases at V and 10 bases at J, leaving 19 bases unmatched. The CDR3 extends over 16 amino acids. Germline CDR1 and CDR2: SGHAT and FQNNGV. The CDR3 is CASDLGGAGVWLEQFF. CDR3 DNA: TGTGCCAGCGACCTTGGAGGAGCGGGAGTGTGGTTAGAGCAGTTCTTC.

The rearrangement links TRBV9 to TRBJ1-2; 9 bases align to TRBD1. With V trimmed by 4 bases and J by 4 bases, 14 bases remained unmatched. This CDR3 region has 17 residues. CDR1 SGDLS and CDR2 YYNGEE come from the germline V gene. The CDR3 here is CASSPRTGVPRTYGYTF. CDR3 nucleotide sequence: TGTGCCAGCAGCCCTCGGACAGGGGTGCCTCGAACCTATGGCTACACCTTC.

The sample holds a few counts of this clonotype. The rearrangement links TRBV29-1 to TRBJ1-1; no definite D call. Germline V gene data show CDR1 as SQVTM and CDR2 as ANQGSEA. The V and J ends lost 2 bases and 4 bases respectively, with 11 bases between them. The CDR3 spans 13 residues. DNA of the CDR3: TGCAGCGTTGAATTTTTCCACGGCACTGAAGCTTTCTTT. This sequence encodes CSVEFFHGTEAFF.

This clonotype appeared a few times. The chain carries TRBV27 and TRBJ2-7; 10 nucleotides align to TRBD2. The ends lost 4 bases at V and 2 bases at J; junction bases unmatched: 11. The germline gives CDR1 MNHEY, CDR2 SMNVEV (reference sequence). The CDR3 has 17 residues. The CDR3 sequence is CASSSIAGGERPYEQYF. The CDR3 DNA reads TGTGCCAGCAGTTCAATAGCGGGAGGCGAGCGGCCCTACGAGCAGTACTTC.

This clonotype was counted only a few times. The chain is built from TRBV5-4 and TRBJ1-1; no reliable D call. Germline V gene data show CDR1 as SGHNT and CDR2 as YYREEE (reference sequence). V was clipped by 4 bases and J by 0 bases, with 16 bases between them. The CDR3 is made up of 16 amino acids. CDR3 in amino acids: CASSPAGPSLNTEAFF. CDR3 DNA: TGTGCCAGCAGCCCGGCCGGGCCCTCCTTGAACACTGAAGCTTTCTTT. The variable domain in full, with the rest retrieved from reference TRBV5-4 and TRBJ1-1, is ETGVTQSPTHLIKTRGQQVTLRCSSQSGHNTVSWYQQALGQGPQFIFQYYREEENGRGNFPPRFSGLQFPNYSSELNVNALELDDSALYLCASSPAGPSLNTEAFFGQGTRLTVV.

Only a few counts were recorded for this clonotype. The V gene is TRBV9, the J gene TRBJ1-2; 10 nucleotides agree with TRBD1. V shed 4 bases, J shed 2 bases, and the junction held 8 bases outside the gene matches. This CDR3 contains 16 residues. In germline, CDR1 is SGDLS, CDR2 YYNGEE. CDR3 in DNA: TGTGCCAGCAGCCCTCGGACAGGGGGTTCGAACTATGGCTACACCTTC. This gives the protein CASSPRTGGSNYGYTF.